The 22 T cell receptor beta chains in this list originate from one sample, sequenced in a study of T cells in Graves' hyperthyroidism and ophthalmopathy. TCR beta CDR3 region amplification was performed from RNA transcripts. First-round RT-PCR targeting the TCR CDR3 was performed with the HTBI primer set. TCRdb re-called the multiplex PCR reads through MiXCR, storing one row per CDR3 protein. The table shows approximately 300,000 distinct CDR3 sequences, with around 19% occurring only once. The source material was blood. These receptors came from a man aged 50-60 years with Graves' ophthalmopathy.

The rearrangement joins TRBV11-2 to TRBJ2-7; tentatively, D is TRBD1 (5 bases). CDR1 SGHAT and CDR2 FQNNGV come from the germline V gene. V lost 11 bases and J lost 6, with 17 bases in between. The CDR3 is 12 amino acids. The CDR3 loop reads CAYRPQGREQYF. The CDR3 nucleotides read TGTGCCTACCGCCCGCAGGGCCGCGAGCAGTACTTC.

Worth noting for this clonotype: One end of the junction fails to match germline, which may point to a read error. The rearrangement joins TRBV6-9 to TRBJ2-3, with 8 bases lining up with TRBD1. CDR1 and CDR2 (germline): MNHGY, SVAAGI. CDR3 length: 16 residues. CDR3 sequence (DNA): TGTGCCAGCAGTTACCCGGACAGGGCGGGCACAGATTCGCAGTATTTT. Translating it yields CASSYPDRAGTDSQYF.

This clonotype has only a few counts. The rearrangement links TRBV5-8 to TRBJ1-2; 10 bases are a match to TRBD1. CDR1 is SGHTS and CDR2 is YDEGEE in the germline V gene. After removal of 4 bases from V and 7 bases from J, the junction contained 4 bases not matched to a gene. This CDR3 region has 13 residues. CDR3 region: CASSRQGAFGYTF. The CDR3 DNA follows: TGTGCCAGCAGCAGACAGGGGGCTTTTGGCTACACCTTC. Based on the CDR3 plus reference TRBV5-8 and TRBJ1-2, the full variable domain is EAGVTQSPTHLIKTRGQQATLRCSPISGHTSVYWYQQALGLGLQFLLWYDEGEERNRGNFPPRFSGRQFPNYSSELNVNALELEDSALYLCASSRQGAFGYTFGSGTRLTVV.

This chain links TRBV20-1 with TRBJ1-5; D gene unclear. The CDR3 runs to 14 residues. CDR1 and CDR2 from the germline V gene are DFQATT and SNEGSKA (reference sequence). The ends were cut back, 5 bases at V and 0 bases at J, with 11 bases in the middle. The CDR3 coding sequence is TGCAGTGCTCCCCTACCCAATAGCAATCAGCCCCAGCATTTT. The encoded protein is CSAPLPNSNQPQHF.

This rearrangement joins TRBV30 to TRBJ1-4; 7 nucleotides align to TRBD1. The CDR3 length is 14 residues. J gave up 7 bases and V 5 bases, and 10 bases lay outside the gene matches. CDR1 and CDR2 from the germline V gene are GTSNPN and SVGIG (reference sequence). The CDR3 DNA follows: TGTGCCTGGTGTCCGGGACAGAGACGTGAAAAACTGTTTTTT. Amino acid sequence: CAWCPGQRREKLFF.

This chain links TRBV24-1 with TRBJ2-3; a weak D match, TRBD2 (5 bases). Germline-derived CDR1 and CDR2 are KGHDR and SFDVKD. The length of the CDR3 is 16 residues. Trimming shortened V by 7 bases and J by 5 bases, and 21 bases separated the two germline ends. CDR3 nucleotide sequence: TGTGCCACCAGCTACCCCTGGCGGGCCCGGGAAGATACGCAGTATTTT. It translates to CATSYPWRAREDTQYF.

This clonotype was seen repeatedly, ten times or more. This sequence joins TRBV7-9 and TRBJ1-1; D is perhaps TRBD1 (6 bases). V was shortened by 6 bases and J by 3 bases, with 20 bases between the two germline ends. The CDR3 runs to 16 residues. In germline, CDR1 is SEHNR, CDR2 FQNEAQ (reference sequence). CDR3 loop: CASRPPTSGGYTEAFF. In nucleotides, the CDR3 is TGTGCCAGCAGACCTCCCACCAGCGGGGGCTACACTGAAGCTTTCTTT.

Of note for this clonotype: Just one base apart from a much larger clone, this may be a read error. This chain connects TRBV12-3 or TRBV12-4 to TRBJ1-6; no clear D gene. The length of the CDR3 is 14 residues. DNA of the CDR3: TGTGCCAGCAGGCGGAGTGGGTTGATTTCACCCTTCCACTTT. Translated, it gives CASRRSGLISPFHF.

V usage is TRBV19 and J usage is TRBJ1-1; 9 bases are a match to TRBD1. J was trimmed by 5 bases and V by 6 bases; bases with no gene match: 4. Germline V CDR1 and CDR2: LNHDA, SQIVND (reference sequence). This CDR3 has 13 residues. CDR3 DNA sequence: TGTGCCAGTAGCAGGACAGGGGCTACTGAAGCTTTCTTT. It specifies CASSRTGATEAFF.

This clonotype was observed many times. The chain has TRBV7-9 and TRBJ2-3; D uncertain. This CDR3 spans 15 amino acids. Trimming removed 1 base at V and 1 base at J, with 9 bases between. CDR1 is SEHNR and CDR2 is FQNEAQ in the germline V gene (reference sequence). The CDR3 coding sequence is TGTGCCAGCAGCTTAGGACCCATCGGCACAGATACGCAGTATTTT. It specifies CASSLGPIGTDTQYF.

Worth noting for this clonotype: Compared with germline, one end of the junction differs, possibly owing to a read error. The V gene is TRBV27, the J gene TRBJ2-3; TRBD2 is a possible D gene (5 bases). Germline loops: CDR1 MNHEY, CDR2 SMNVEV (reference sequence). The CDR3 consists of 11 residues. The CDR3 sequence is CTSSAGDTQYF. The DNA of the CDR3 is TGTACCAGCAGTGCGGGAGATACGCAGTATTTT.

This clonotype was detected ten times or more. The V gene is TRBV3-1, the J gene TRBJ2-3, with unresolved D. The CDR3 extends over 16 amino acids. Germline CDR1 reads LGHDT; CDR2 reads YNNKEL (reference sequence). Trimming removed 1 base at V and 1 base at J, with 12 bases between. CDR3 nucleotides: TGTGCCAGCAGCCAAGTCGGCGGAAGCCGCACAGATACGCAGTATTTT. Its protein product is CASSQVGGSRTDTQYF.

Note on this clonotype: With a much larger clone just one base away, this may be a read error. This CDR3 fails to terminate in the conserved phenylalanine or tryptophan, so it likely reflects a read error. The CDR3 spells CASAIGRRSYEQYL. In nucleotides, the CDR3 is TGTGCCAGCGCTATTGGGAGGCGGTCCTACGAGCAGTACCTC. The V gene is TRBV13, the J gene TRBJ2-7, with a weak D call TRBD2 (6 bases). The V and J ends lost 8 bases and 1 base respectively, with 15 bases between them. Germline CDR1 is PRHDT and CDR2 is FYEKMQ (reference sequence). There are 14 residues in the CDR3.

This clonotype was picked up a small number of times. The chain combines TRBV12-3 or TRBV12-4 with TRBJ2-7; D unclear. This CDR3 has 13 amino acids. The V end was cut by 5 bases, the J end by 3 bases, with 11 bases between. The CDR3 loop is CASSPRPFYEQYF. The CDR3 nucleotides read TGTGCCAGCAGTCCCCGGCCCTTCTACGAGCAGTACTTC.

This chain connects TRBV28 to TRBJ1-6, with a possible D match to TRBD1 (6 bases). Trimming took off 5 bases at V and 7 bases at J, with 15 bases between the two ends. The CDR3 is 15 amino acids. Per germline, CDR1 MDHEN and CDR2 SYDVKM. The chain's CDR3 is CASSAIRGENSPLHF. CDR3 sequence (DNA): TGTGCCAGCAGTGCGATCAGGGGAGAGAATTCACCCCTCCACTTT.

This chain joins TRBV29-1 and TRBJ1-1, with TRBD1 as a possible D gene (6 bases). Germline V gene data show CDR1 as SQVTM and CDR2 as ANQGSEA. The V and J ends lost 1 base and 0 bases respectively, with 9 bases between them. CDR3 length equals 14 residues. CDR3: CSVEGGGLNTEAFF. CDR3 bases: TGCAGCGTTGAAGGGGGGGGGCTGAACACTGAAGCTTTCTTT.

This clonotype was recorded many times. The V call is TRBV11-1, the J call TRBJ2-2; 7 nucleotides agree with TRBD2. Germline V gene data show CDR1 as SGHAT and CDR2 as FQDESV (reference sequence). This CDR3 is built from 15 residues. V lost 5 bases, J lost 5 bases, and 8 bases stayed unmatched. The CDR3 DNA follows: TGTGCCAGCAGCCTACGGAGGGGAGGGACCGGGGAGCTGTTTTTT. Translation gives CASSLRRGGTGELFF. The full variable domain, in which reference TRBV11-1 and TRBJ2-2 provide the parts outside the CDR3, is EAEVAQSPRYKITEKSQAVAFWCDPISGHATLYWYRQILGQGPELLVQFQDESVVDDSQLPKDRFSAERLKGVDSTLKIQPAELGDSAMYLCASSLRRGGTGELFFGEGSRLTVL.

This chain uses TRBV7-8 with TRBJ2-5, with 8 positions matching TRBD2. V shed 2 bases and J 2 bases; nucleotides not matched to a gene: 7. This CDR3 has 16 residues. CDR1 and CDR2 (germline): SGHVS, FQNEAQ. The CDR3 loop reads CASSLIDGRDQETQYF. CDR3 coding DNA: TGTGCCAGCAGCTTAATAGACGGGAGGGATCAAGAGACCCAGTACTTC.

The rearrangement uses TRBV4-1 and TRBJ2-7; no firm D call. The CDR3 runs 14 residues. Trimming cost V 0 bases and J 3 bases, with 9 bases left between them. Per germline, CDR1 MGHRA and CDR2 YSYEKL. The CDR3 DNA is TGCGCCAGCAGCCAAGATGGACGGCTCTACGAGCAGTACTTC. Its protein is CASSQDGRLYEQYF.

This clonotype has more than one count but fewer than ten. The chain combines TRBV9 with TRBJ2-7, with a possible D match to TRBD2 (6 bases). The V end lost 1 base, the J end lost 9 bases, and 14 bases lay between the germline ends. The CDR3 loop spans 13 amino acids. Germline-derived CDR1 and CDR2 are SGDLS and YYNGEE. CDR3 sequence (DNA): TGTGCCAGCAGCGTATATGGAGCGGGTCGGCAGTACTTC. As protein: CASSVYGAGRQYF.

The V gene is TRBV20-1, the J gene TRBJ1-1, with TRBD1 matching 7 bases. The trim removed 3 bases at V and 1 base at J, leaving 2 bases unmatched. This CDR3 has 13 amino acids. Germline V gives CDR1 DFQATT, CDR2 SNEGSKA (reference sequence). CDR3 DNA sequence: TGCAGTGCTAGTGGGGACAGGAACACTGAAGCTTTCTTT. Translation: CSASGDRNTEAFF.

CDR3 DNA sequence: TGTGCCAGCAGCTTGGGACTCCGAACCCTCTATAGCAATCAGCCCCAGCATTTT. It codes for CASSLGLRTLYSNQPQHF. The chain employs TRBV7-3 and TRBJ1-5, with D perhaps TRBD1 (5 bases). This CDR3 has 18 amino acids. Germline CDR1 SGHTA, CDR2 FQGTGA. Trimming took 3 bases from V and 0 from J, leaving 18 bases between them.